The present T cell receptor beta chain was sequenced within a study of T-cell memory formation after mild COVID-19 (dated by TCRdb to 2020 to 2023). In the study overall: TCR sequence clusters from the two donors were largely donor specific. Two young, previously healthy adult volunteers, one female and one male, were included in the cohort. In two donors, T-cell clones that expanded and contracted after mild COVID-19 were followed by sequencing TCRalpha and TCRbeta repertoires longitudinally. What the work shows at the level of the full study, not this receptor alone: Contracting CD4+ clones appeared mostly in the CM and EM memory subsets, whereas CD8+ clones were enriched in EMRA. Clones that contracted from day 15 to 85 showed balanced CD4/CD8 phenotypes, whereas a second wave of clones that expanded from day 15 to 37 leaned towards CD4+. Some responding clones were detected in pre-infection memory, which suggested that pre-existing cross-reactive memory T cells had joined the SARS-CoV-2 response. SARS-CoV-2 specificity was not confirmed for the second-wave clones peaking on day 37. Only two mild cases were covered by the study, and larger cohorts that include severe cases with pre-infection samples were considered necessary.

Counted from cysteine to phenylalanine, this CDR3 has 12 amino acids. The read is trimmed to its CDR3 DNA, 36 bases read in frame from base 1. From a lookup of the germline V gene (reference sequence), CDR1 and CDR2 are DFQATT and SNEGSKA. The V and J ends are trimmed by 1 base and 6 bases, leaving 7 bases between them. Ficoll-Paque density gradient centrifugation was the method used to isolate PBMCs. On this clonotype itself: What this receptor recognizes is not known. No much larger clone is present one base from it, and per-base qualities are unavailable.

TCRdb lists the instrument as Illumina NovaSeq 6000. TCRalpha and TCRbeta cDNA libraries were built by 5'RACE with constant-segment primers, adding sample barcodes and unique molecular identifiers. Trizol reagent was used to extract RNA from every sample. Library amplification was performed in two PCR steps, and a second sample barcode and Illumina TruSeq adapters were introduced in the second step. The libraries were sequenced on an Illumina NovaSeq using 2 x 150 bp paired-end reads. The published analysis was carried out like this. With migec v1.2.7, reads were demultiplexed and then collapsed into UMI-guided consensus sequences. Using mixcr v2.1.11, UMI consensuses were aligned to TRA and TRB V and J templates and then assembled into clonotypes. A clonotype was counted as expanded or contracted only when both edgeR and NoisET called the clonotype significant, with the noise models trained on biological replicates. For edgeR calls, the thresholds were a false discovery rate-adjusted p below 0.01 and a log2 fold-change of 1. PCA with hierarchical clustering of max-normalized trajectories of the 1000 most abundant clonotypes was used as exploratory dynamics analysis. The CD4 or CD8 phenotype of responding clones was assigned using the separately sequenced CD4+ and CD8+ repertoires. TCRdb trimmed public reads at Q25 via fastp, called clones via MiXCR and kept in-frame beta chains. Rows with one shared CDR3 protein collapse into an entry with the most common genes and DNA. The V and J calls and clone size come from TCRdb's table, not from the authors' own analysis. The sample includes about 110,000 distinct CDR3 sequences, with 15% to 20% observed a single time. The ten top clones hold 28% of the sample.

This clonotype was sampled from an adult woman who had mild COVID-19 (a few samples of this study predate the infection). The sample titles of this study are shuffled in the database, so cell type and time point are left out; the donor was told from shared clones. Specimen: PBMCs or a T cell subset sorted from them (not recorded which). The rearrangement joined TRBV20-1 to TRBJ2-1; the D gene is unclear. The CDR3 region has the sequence CSARAISNEQFF. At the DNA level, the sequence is TGCAGTGCTAGAGCGATCAGCAATGAGCAGTTCTTC.